This T cell receptor beta chain comes out of a study of graft-versus-host responses after intestinal transplantation. Study-level information: Once they had received anti-thymocyte globulin induction, all recipients took tacrolimus and steroids for two to three years. Whole-study findings and limits: Some GvH clones appeared in ileal mucosa or blood before recipient bone marrow. HvG clone declines early post-transplant were associated with peak circulating GvH levels.

Data came from immunoSEQ multiplex PCR; TCRdb stores just in-frame clones and leaves some out. This sample has about 78,000 clones, with around 87% found just once. The CDR3 runs 12 residues. CDR1 is SEHNR and CDR2 is FQNEAQ in the germline V gene (reference sequence). V shed 3 bases and J shed 6 bases, with 9 bases lying between them. As to this clone: Its specificity is unknown.

The material was unstimulated CD8+ T cells sorted from spleen or lymph node cells, obtained before transplant. The source is a human donor who was the organ donor for an intestinal transplant. The rearrangement links TRBV7-9 to TRBJ2-7; D remains ambiguous. This chain's CDR3 is CASSLNSGEQYF. CDR3 bases: TGTGCCAGCAGCTTGAACTCTGGCGAGCAGTACTTC. Looking up the rest from reference TRBV7-9 and TRBJ2-7 gives the full variable domain: DTGVSQNPRHKITKRGQNVTFRCDPISEHNRLYWYRQTLGQGPEFLTYFQNEAQLEKSRLLSDRFSAERPKGSFSTLEIQRTEQGDSAMYLCASSLNSGEQYFGPGTRLTVT.